A selection of T cell receptor beta chains follows, all from one sample in a study of breast tumors, draining lymph nodes, adjacent tissues. From the multiplex PCR reads, TCRdb called clonotypes with MiXCR, one entry per CDR3 protein. Of about 21,000 distinct CDR3 sequences listed, more than 25% were seen once; the top ten hold more than 9.5%. The sample was breast tumor tissue. The receptors come from a female donor with breast cancer. Some clones in this sample may be carry-over from other donors' samples. CDR3s include the opening cysteine and the closing phenylalanine or tryptophan. Fields, in order: clone size, J gene, D gene, V gene, CDR3 protein, CDR3 DNA. A D gene is named only where the DNA matches it firmly. Only some rows state a clone size, as once, few, many or a class for expanded clones.

many | TRBJ1-2 | . | TRBV20-1 | CSANRGAAPGYTF | TGCAGTGCTAATCGGGGGGCGGCCCCTGGCTACACCTTC
. | TRBJ2-5 | TRBD2 | TRBV28 | CASSSLGTSVNF | TGTGCCAGCAGTTCCCTAGGGACTAGTGTGAACTTC
many | TRBJ1-6 | . | TRBV20-1 | CSAKLGGSSYNSPLHF | TGCAGTGCTAAACTCGGGGGATCCTCCTATAATTCACCCCTCCACTTT
many | TRBJ1-5 | . | TRBV19 | CASSIGGGQGGQPQHF | TGTGCCAGTAGTATAGGAGGGGGGCAGGGCGGTCAGCCCCAGCATTTT
. | TRBJ2-7 | . | TRBV6-2/TRBV6-3 | CASTTSGEQYF | TGTGCCAGCACTACCTCAGGCGAGCAGTACTTC
. | TRBJ2-1 | TRBD2 | TRBV20-1 | CSASPSGRNEQFF | TGCAGTGCTAGTCCTAGCGGGAGGAATGAGCAGTTCTTC
many | TRBJ1-6 | TRBD1 | TRBV27 | CASSLSDRGLSPLHF | TGTGCCAGCAGTTTATCCGACAGGGGGCTTTCACCCCTCCACTTT
few | TRBJ1-1 | TRBD1 | TRBV24-1 | CATSSGTGDTEAFF | TGTGCCACCTCTTCCGGGACAGGGGACACTGAAGCTTTCTTT
once | TRBJ2-4 | . | TRBV20-1 | CSASGAGAGKNIQYF | TGCAGTGCATCTGGGGCGGGGGCCGGCAAAAACATTCAGTACTTC
few | TRBJ2-4 | . | TRBV4-1 | CASSPDQGPKNIQYF | TGCGCCAGCAGCCCCGACCAGGGCCCTAAAAACATTCAGTACTTC
many | TRBJ1-4 | TRBD1 | TRBV7-6 | CASSPSSGDSSTNEKLFF | TGTGCCAGCAGCCCTAGTAGCGGGGACAGTTCAACTAATGAAAAACTGTTTTTT
many | TRBJ2-7 | . | TRBV4-1 | CASSQLEGASYEQYF | TGCGCCAGCAGCCAATTAGAGGGCGCTTCCTACGAGCAGTACTTC
many | TRBJ1-2 | . | TRBV7-2 | CASSSAWGGYGYTF | TGTGCCAGCAGCTCCGCCTGGGGGGGCTATGGCTACACCTTC
many | TRBJ2-3 | . | TRBV7-6 | CASSRTDLITKDTQYF | TGTGCCAGCAGCCGTACGGACCTAATCACGAAGGATACGCAGTATTTT
few | TRBJ2-3 | . | TRBV7-2 | CASSLDRRDTQYF | TGTGCCAGCAGCTTAGACAGGCGAGATACGCAGTATTTT
many | TRBJ2-5 | . | TRBV28 | CASSLFNQETQYF | TGTGCCAGCAGTTTATTCAACCAAGAGACCCAGTACTTC
few | TRBJ1-1 | . | TRBV9 | CASSVGGRTEAFF | TGTGCCAGCAGCGTTGGAGGGAGGACTGAAGCTTTCTTT
. | TRBJ2-1 | . | TRBV27 | CASSANQGNEQFF | TGTGCCAGCAGTGCAAATCAGGGTAATGAGCAGTTCTTC
many | TRBJ1-2 | TRBD1 | TRBV19 | CASSTHRGSANYGYTF | TGTGCCAGTAGTACTCACAGGGGCTCAGCTAACTATGGCTACACCTTC
many | TRBJ1-5 | TRBD1 | TRBV6-5 | CASSSYPQGLSNQPQHF | TGTGCCAGCAGTTCTTACCCACAGGGGCTTAGCAATCAGCCCCAGCATTTT
many | TRBJ1-5 | . | TRBV7-2 | CASSLAGQLNNQPQHF | TGTGCCAGCAGCTTAGCGGGGCAGCTCAACAATCAGCCCCAGCATTTT
. | TRBJ2-5 | . | TRBV28 | CASSSPGTKAQETQYF | TGTGCCAGCAGTTCGCCCGGGACGAAGGCACAAGAGACCCAGTACTTC
many | TRBJ2-7 | . | TRBV20-1 | CSATADSSYEQYF | TGCAGTGCAACTGCGGACAGCTCCTACGAGCAGTACTTC
many | TRBJ2-3 | . | TRBV5-1 | CASSLAGRASTDTQYF | TGCGCCAGCAGCTTGGCGGGTCGAGCTAGCACAGATACGCAGTATTTT
medium-sized | TRBJ2-3 | . | TRBV7-8 | CASSLTGPGDTQYF | TGTGCCAGCAGCCTAACAGGGCCGGGGGATACGCAGTATTTT
many | TRBJ1-4 | . | TRBV6-1 | CASSTQGSNEKLFF | TGTGCCAGCAGTACACAGGGCTCTAATGAAAAACTGTTTTTT
many | TRBJ1-2 | TRBD1 | TRBV5-4 | CASSPGTANNYGYTF | TGTGCCAGCAGCCCCGGGACAGCGAATAACTATGGCTACACCTTC
many | TRBJ2-1 | TRBD2 | TRBV25-1 | CASSNSGTYNEQFF | TGTGCCAGCAGTAATAGCGGGACATACAATGAGCAGTTCTTC
medium-sized | TRBJ2-1 | . | TRBV24-1 | CATRDEGGYNEQFF | TGTGCCACCAGGGACGAGGGGGGATACAATGAGCAGTTCTTC
medium-sized | TRBJ2-3 | . | TRBV29-1 | CSVEFFIIGSTDTQYF | TGCAGCGTTGAATTTTTTATTATTGGTAGCACAGATACGCAGTATTTT
many | TRBJ2-3 | TRBD2 | TRBV10-3 | CAISEASTSGSPQYF | TGTGCCATCAGTGAGGCCTCGACTAGCGGGAGTCCGCAGTATTTT
many | TRBJ2-1 | . | TRBV10-3 | CAISDVANEQFF | TGTGCCATCAGTGATGTTGCCAATGAGCAGTTCTTC
many | TRBJ2-5 | . | TRBV5-1 | CASSSQDTQETQYF | TGCGCCAGCAGCTCCCAAGACACACAAGAGACCCAGTACTTC
. | TRBJ1-1 | . | TRBV7-6 | CASSLSPVGGRPNTEAFF | TGTGCCAGCAGCTTATCCCCGGTGGGGGGCAGACCGAACACTGAAGCTTTCTTT
few | TRBJ2-2 | . | TRBV5-4 | CASSRAHTGELFF | TGTGCCAGCAGCCGGGCCCACACCGGGGAGCTGTTTTTT